This TCR beta chain was sequenced for a study of post-analysis software for immune sequencing data. On the study more broadly: Disease trajectories encompassed relapsing-remitting, secondary progressive and progressive-relapsing multiple sclerosis. General study findings and limits: Among multiple sclerosis patients, normalized Chao1 diversity was significantly below that of controls. Among five TRBV segments more frequent in patients than controls were TRBV5-6, TRBV5-1 and TRBV20-1. Samples from a shared batch, those prepared together, strongly co-clustered by F measure.

TCR beta cDNA libraries included unique molecular identifiers. The source material, roughly 0.9 to 11 million T cells, gave rise to 510,000 or so cDNA molecules. TCRdb reanalysed the PCR reads using MiXCR and keeps one entry per CDR3 protein. The sample lists 750,000 to 900,000 distinct CDR3 sequences; 46% were seen once. A few counts support this clonotype. The target antigen is unknown. From germline, CDR1 is SEHNR and CDR2 FQNEAQ (reference sequence). The CDR3 extends over 12 amino acids. Trimming stripped 5 bases from V and 3 bases from J, with 8 bases between. The receptor was isolated from a girl aged 5 to 17 with multiple sclerosis. The chain recombines TRBV7-9 with TRBJ2-7; D not certain. The sample consisted of blood. As DNA, the CDR3 is TGTGCCAGCAGCCCCGTATTCTACGAGCAGTACTTC. Translated, it gives CASSPVFYEQYF.